The sequence of this T cell receptor (beta chain) was determined in a study of blood T cell repertoires in COVID-19. About the research overall: Sites across the United States, Italy and Spain contributed samples from acute and convalescent COVID-19. PBMCs, B-cell-depleted T cells, or T cells were the source of the cDNA or gDNA that made up the material.

Original methodology: Estimated nucleated cell counts came from reference gene primer amplification. This table comes from immunoSEQ multiplex PCR, and its TCRdb copy is limited to in-frame clones, with some not included. Clone size and the V and J calls come from that table; the DNA yielded D and trimming. This sample has roughly 130,000 clones, with about four fifths found just once. The V and J ends lost 7 bases and 0 bases respectively, with 11 bases between them. CDR1 and CDR2 (germline): SGHRS, YFSETQ. The CDR3 is 13 amino acids. Sequencing was performed on peripheral blood. The receptor comes from a man in his sixties with active or convalescent COVID-19. The V gene is TRBV5-1, the J gene TRBJ2-7, with D tentatively TRBD1 (6 bases). Here the CDR3 reads CASGLDSSYEQYF. The CDR3 DNA reads as TGCGCCAGCGGACTGGACAGCTCCTACGAGCAGTACTTC.